The T cell receptor beta chain described here comes from a study of blood T cell repertoires in COVID-19. Study at large: Samples taken during acute and convalescent COVID-19 were collected in the United States, Italy and Spain. From T cells, B-cell-depleted T cells, or PBMCs came the material, which was cDNA or gDNA.

Per the study methods: For nucleated cells, counts were estimated from reference gene primer amplification. Produced via immunoSEQ multiplex PCR; TCRdb's table is partial and in-frame only. That table gives V, J and clone size, and the DNA gave D and trimming. The table includes roughly 670,000 clones, about nine tenths detected once. The CDR3 has 15 residues. The V end lost 3 bases, the J end lost 8 bases, and 16 bases lay between the germline ends. Germline CDR1 MNHEY, CDR2 SMNVEV (reference sequence). The V and J genes are TRBV27 and TRBJ1-4, with a weak D call TRBD1 (6 bases). Material for sequencing was peripheral blood. The clonotype originates from a woman under 30 with acute or convalescent COVID-19. CDR3 loop: CASSFSRGVGEKLFF. Written as DNA, the CDR3 is TGTGCCAGCAGTTTCAGCAGGGGAGTTGGAGAAAAACTGTTTTTT.